The 5 T cell receptor beta chains below come from one sample, sequenced in a study of Graves' ophthalmopathy and Graves' hyperthyroidism (dated by TCRdb to about 2018). The sequencer listed for this sample is Illumina HiSeq 2000. For repertoire sequencing, the TCR beta CDR3 regions were amplified from RNA transcripts. HTBI primers and the Qiagen OneStep RT-PCR kit were used in a first-round RT-PCR, which was followed by a second-round multiplex PCR, size selection and purification. TCRdb trimmed public reads at Q25 via fastp, called clones via MiXCR and kept in-frame beta chains. Identical CDR3 protein sequences are pooled into one entry, listed with their most common genes and DNA. The sample profile shows roughly 400,000 distinct CDR3 sequences; about 15% of them were found once. Of the sample, around 2.4% is held by the ten largest clones. The material sequenced was peripheral blood. The receptors stem from an adult woman with stable Graves' hyperthyroidism.

There are many counts of this clonotype. This may stem from a read error, because a much larger clone lies one nucleotide away. The chain couples TRBV28 to TRBJ2-7; tentative D call: TRBD1 (6 bases). This CDR3 region has 15 residues. Germline CDR1 MDHEN, CDR2 SYDVKM. The DNA of the CDR3 is TGTGCCGGCAGACGAAGGACAGCAAGCTCCTACGAGCAGTACTTC. Amino acid sequence: CAGRRRTASSYEQYF.

The chain uses TRBV11-2 and TRBJ2-1; 13 positions agree with TRBD2. The CDR3 loop spans 16 amino acids. CDR1 is SGHAT and CDR2 is FQNNGV in the germline V gene. The ends lost 1 base at V and 4 bases at J; junction bases unmatched: 1. The DNA for the CDR3 is TGTGCCAGCAGCTTAGGGGGACTAGCGGGGTACAATGAGCAGTTCTTC. Its translation is CASSLGGLAGYNEQFF.

Many counts were recorded for this clonotype. The rearrangement joins TRBV28 to TRBJ2-5; D might be TRBD2 (7 bases). The CDR3 totals 15 residues. Germline V gene data show CDR1 as MDHEN and CDR2 as SYDVKM. The ends were cut back, 7 bases at V and 1 base at J, with 16 bases in the middle. In DNA form, the CDR3 reads TGTGCCAGCACCATAGGGGGGGGCCTCCAAGAGACCCAGTACTTC. Protein product: CASTIGGGLQETQYF.

A few counts support this clonotype. The gene calls are TRBV2 and TRBJ2-7; 8 bases align to TRBD2. V was pared by 5 bases and J by 3 bases, with 6 bases of the junction left unmatched. Germline V CDR1 and CDR2: SNHLY, FYNNEI. CDR3 length: 14 amino acids. The CDR3 protein is CASSKLSGIYEQYF. In DNA form, the CDR3 reads TGTGCCAGCAGTAAACTTAGCGGGATCTACGAGCAGTACTTC.

This clonotype was seen more than once but under ten times. CDR3 sequence (DNA): TGTGCCAGCCACGGGACAGGGGGAAGCAATCAGCCCCAGCATTTT. Amino acid sequence: CASHGTGGSNQPQHF. The J gene is TRBJ1-5, the V gene TRBV18, with 11 bases matching TRBD1. The CDR3 is 15 residues long. V was pared by 8 bases and J by 1 base, with 4 bases of the junction left unmatched. Germline V gene data show CDR1 as KGHSH and CDR2 as LQKENI.